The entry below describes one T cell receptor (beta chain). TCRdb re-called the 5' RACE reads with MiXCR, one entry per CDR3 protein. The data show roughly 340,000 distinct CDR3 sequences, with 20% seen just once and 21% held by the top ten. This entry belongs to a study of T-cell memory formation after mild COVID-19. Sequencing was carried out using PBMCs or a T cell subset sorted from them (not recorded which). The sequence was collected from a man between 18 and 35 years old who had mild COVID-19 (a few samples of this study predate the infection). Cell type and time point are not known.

The CDR3, as DNA: TGTGCCAGCAGTTGGCCGGCAGCCCAAGAGACCCAGTACTTC. It yields the protein CASSWPAAQETQYF. The chain uses TRBV6-6 and TRBJ2-5, with no clear D. V was shortened by 4 bases and J by 1 base, with 10 bases between the two germline ends. The germline CDR1 and CDR2 sequences are MNHNY and SVGAGI (reference sequence). The CDR3 covers 14 residues.